What follows are 29 T cell receptor beta chains derived from one specimen sequenced in a study of blood T cell repertoires in COVID-19 (dated by TCRdb to between 2020 and 2021). The method behind the library was the immunoSEQ multiplex PCR assay. Not all clones reach the TCRdb copy of this immuneACCESS table, which keeps in-frame sequences only. Checked studies attribute under half of the gap to unresolved V genes and leave the rest unexplained. This sample gives 60,000 to 70,000 clones in total; 60% to 75% of them show up just once. Jointly, the top ten make up roughly 27% of the sample. The sample was peripheral blood. The receptors originated from a woman aged 80 or older with acute or convalescent COVID-19.

Sample share makes this clone medium-sized (0.01 to 0.1%). The gene calls are TRBV18 and TRBJ2-7; 10 positions match TRBD1. Trimming took 4 bases from V and 5 from J; bases not matched to a gene: 8. This CDR3 region has 15 residues. Per the germline V gene, CDR1 is KGHSH and CDR2 is LQKENI. In DNA, the CDR3 is TGTGCCAGCTCACTGATGGGACAGGGGAACCACGAGCAGTACTTC. This sequence encodes CASSLMGQGNHEQYF.

This sequence joins TRBV9 and TRBJ1-2; D is ambiguous. Germline V gene sequence: CDR1 SGDLS, CDR2 YYNGEE. The germline V and J ends were trimmed by 0 bases and 4 bases, with 4 bases remaining between them. The CDR3 sequence is 12 residues long. CDR3 sequence (DNA): TGTGCCAGCAGCGTAGACAGCTATGGCTACACCTTC. Translated, it gives CASSVDSYGYTF. Looking up the rest from reference TRBV9 and TRBJ1-2 gives the full variable domain: DSGVTQTPKHLITATGQRVTLRCSPRSGDLSVYWYQQSLDQGLQFLIQYYNGEERAKGNILERFSAQQFPDLHSELNLSSLELGDSALYFCASSVDSYGYTFGSGTRLTVV.

The rearrangement joins TRBV5-5 to TRBJ2-1; 14 positions match TRBD2. Germline values: CDR1 SGHKS, CDR2 YYEKEE (reference sequence). The CDR3 is 19 amino acids. V dropped 1 base and J dropped 3; count of bases not matched to a gene: 9. DNA of the CDR3: TGTGCCAGCAGCTTGAGGGGGACTAGCGGGAGAGCTTTCTACAATGAGCAGTTCTTC. It codes for CASSLRGTSGRAFYNEQFF.

J is TRBJ1-4 and V is TRBV5-5; D may be TRBD1 (5 bases). This CDR3 contains 17 residues. From germline, CDR1 is SGHKS and CDR2 YYEKEE (reference sequence). The germline V and J ends were trimmed by 4 bases and 0 bases, with 16 bases remaining between them. The CDR3 DNA reads TGTGCCAGCAGCCCGGGACTCCTGAGCGCAACTAATGAAAAACTGTTTTTT. It encodes CASSPGLLSATNEKLFF.

The gene calls are TRBV28 and TRBJ2-6; 9 bases are a match to TRBD1. This CDR3 is 17 amino acids long. V gave up 6 bases and J gave up 0 bases; unmatched junction bases: 6. The germline CDR1 and CDR2 sequences are MDHEN and SYDVKM. Here the CDR3 reads CASRLPGQGSGANVLTF. As DNA, the CDR3 is TGTGCCAGCAGATTACCGGGACAGGGCTCTGGGGCCAACGTCCTGACTTTC.

The rearrangement uses TRBV3-1 (or the pseudogene TRBV3-2) and TRBJ1-4; a possible D gene is TRBD1 (5 bases). Germline CDR1 and CDR2: LGHDT and YNNKEL (reference sequence). The length of the CDR3 is 13 residues. The germline V and J ends were trimmed by 4 bases and 5 bases, with 8 bases remaining between them. The DNA for the CDR3 is TGTGCCAGCAGCCCCCCAGGGAATGAAAAACTGTTTTTT. This translates into CASSPPGNEKLFF.

The CDR3 DNA is TGCAGCGTTAGAGTTCGGACAGTGAACACTGAAGCTTTCTTT. It codes for CSVRVRTVNTEAFF. The rearrangement links TRBV29-1 to TRBJ1-1, with D possibly TRBD1 on 6 matching bases. Germline CDR1 is SQVTM and CDR2 is ANQGSEA. The CDR3 has 14 residues. Trimming took 5 bases from V and 0 from J, leaving 13 bases between them. Using reference TRBV29-1 and TRBJ1-1 for the parts outside the CDR3, the full variable domain is SAVISQKPSRDICQRGTSLTIQCQVDSQVTMMFWYRQQPGQSLTLIATANQGSEATYESGFVIDKFPISRPNLTFSTLTVSNMSPEDSSIYLCSVRVRTVNTEAFFGQGTRLTVV.

The chain links TRBV15 to TRBJ2-1; TRBD2 agrees at 8 bases. CDR1 is LNHNV, CDR2 YYDKDF, per germline (reference sequence). Germline trimming cut 4 bases from V and 8 bases from J; bases unmatched to any gene: 10. The CDR3 spans 15 residues. In nucleotides, the CDR3 is TGTGCCACCAGCAAGTTTAGCGGGGTTGGGGATGAGCAGTTCTTC. Its protein product is CATSKFSGVGDEQFF.

This chain joins TRBV7-9 and TRBJ2-1; the match to TRBD2 covers 7 bases. The junction had 11 bases not matched to a gene; V was cut back by 3 bases and J by 3 bases. The germline gives CDR1 SEHNR, CDR2 FQNEAQ (reference sequence). The CDR3 covers 17 residues. The DNA of the CDR3 is TGTGCCAGCAGCTTTCCTTTGGGCGGGAGTAGCTACAATGAGCAGTTCTTC. Amino acid sequence: CASSFPLGGSSYNEQFF.

This CDR3 reads CASSILDRDYGYTF. CDR3 sequence (DNA): TGTGCCAGTAGTATACTCGACAGGGATTATGGCTACACCTTC. The rearrangement links TRBV19 to TRBJ1-2, with 7 bases identical to TRBD1. This CDR3 region has 14 residues. V was pared by 2 bases and J by 5 bases, with 5 bases of the junction left unmatched. CDR1 and CDR2 from the germline V gene are LNHDA and SQIVND (reference sequence).

The V and J genes are TRBV15 and TRBJ2-7; TRBD2 aligns across 7 bases. This CDR3 has 15 amino acids. Unmatched junction bases numbered 9, after V lost 3 bases and J lost 4 bases. The germline CDR1 and CDR2 sequences are LNHNV and YYDKDF (reference sequence). The CDR3 loop reads CATSRPGGLPYEQYF. For the CDR3, the DNA is TGTGCCACCAGCAGGCCGGGGGGACTGCCTTACGAGCAGTACTTC.

This clone has only a few counts. This chain links TRBV19 with TRBJ2-3; D is perhaps TRBD1 (5 bases). The V end lost 3 bases, the J end lost 0 bases, and 13 bases lay between the germline ends. The CDR3 has 16 amino acids. Germline assignment: CDR1 LNHDA and CDR2 SQIVND (reference sequence). The CDR3 region is CASSMGQGASTDTQYF. The CDR3 nucleotides read TGTGCCAGTAGTATGGGGCAGGGTGCTAGCACAGATACGCAGTATTTT.

The chain links TRBV4-2 to TRBJ2-2; 13 bases agree with TRBD2. CDR3 length: 19 residues. Germline V gene lookup returns CDR1 LGHNA and CDR2 YNFKEQ. V shed 3 bases, J shed 1 base, and the junction held 8 bases outside the gene matches. CDR3 amino acids: CASSQDQGLAGKNTGELFF. The CDR3 bases are TGTGCCAGCAGCCAGGACCAGGGACTAGCGGGGAAGAACACCGGGGAGCTGTTTTTT.

The rearrangement joins TRBV5-5 to TRBJ2-1; TRBD1 agrees at 10 bases. V shed 0 bases, J shed 2 bases, and the junction held 5 bases outside the gene matches. Germline V gene data show CDR1 as SGHKS and CDR2 as YYEKEE (reference sequence). CDR3 length equals 17 residues. CDR3 bases: TGTGCCAGCAGCTTGGGGGGGACAGGGGCGCCCTACAATGAGCAGTTCTTC. As protein: CASSLGGTGAPYNEQFF.

This clone was picked up one time. This sequence joins TRBV6-5 and TRBJ1-4, with D possibly matching TRBD1 (5 bases). The CDR3 is made up of 15 amino acids. V dropped 4 bases and J dropped 2 bases, with 11 bases sitting between them. Germline V lookup: CDR1 MNHEY, CDR2 SVGAGI. Here the CDR3 reads CASSSPRVTNEKLFF. The CDR3 DNA sequence: TGTGCCAGCAGTTCGCCCAGGGTGACTAATGAAAAACTGTTTTTT.

The gene calls are TRBV19 and TRBJ1-1, with no clear D. CDR3 length: 16 amino acids. V lost 6 bases and J lost 6, with 23 bases in between. Germline V gene sequence: CDR1 LNHDA, CDR2 SQIVND (reference sequence). CDR3 amino acids: CASRTTAGWGLSEAFF. The CDR3 coding sequence is TGTGCCAGTAGGACGACCGCGGGTTGGGGTTTGTCTGAAGCTTTCTTT.

This clone was recorded a few times. The chain is built from TRBV6-2 or TRBV6-3 and TRBJ1-5; possibly TRBD1 for D (6 bases). V was pared by 4 bases and J by 3 bases, with 10 bases between. The germline CDR1 and CDR2 sequences are MNHEY and SVGEGT. The CDR3 has 14 amino acids. For the CDR3, the DNA is TGTGCCAGCAGTTCAACAGGGACCAATCAGCCCCAGCATTTT. Translating it yields CASSSTGTNQPQHF.

This chain links TRBV19 with TRBJ2-7; 8 bases agree with TRBD2. Germline V gene data show CDR1 as LNHDA and CDR2 as SQIVND (reference sequence). V shed 1 base, J shed 3 bases, and the junction held 5 bases outside the gene matches. CDR3 length: 15 residues. The CDR3 is CASSIAGTRGYEQYF. The DNA of the CDR3 is TGTGCCAGTAGTATAGCAGGGACTAGAGGCTACGAGCAGTACTTC.

The chain combines TRBV6-2 or TRBV6-3 with TRBJ1-5; 8 nucleotides agree with TRBD1. Germline-derived CDR1 and CDR2 are MNHEY and SVGEGT. V shed 2 bases, J shed 0 bases, and the junction held 3 bases outside the gene matches. This CDR3 comprises 16 residues. CDR3 amino acids: CASSYGGQVSNQPQHF. CDR3 coding DNA: TGTGCCAGCAGTTACGGGGGACAGGTTAGCAATCAGCCCCAGCATTTT.

This CDR3 reads CASSLGVPGMNTEAFF. In DNA, the CDR3 is TGTGCCAGCAGCTTAGGGGTGCCGGGGATGAACACTGAAGCTTTCTTT. The V call is TRBV11-3, the J call TRBJ1-1; D unclear. The germline gives CDR1 SGHNT, CDR2 YENEEA. V was clipped by 1 base and J by 0 bases, with 12 bases between them. The CDR3 runs 16 residues.

The V gene is TRBV18, the J gene TRBJ1-5; 9 nucleotides align to TRBD1. This CDR3 has 17 amino acids. V lost 3 bases and J lost 1; bases outside the gene matches: 7. CDR1 KGHSH and CDR2 LQKENI come from the germline V gene. CDR3: CASSPPDRGRSNQPQHF. The CDR3 nucleotides read TGTGCCAGCTCACCCCCGGACAGGGGTAGAAGCAATCAGCCCCAGCATTTT. The full variable domain, its missing parts supplied by reference TRBV18 and TRBJ1-5, is NAGVMQNPRHLVRRRGQEARLRCSPMKGHSHVYWYRQLPEEGLKFMVYLQKENIIDESGMPKERFSAEFPKEGPSILRIQQVVRGDSAAYFCASSPPDRGRSNQPQHFGDGTRLSIL.

The chain carries TRBV12-3 or TRBV12-4 and TRBJ1-2; a possible D gene is TRBD1 (6 bases). CDR3 length: 12 amino acids. The V gene lost 5 bases and the J gene lost 7 bases, with 11 bases spanning the gap. The CDR3 bases are TGTGCCAGCAGTACAGGGAGGGTTGGCTACACCTTC. This translates into CASSTGRVGYTF.

The rearrangement uses TRBV2 and TRBJ1-3, with 9 bases that match TRBD1. CDR1 is SNHLY, CDR2 FYNNEI, per germline. With V trimmed by 7 bases and J by 2 bases, 6 bases remained unmatched. This CDR3 has 15 amino acids. CDR3 in DNA: TGTGCCAGCATCCCGGGACAGGGAGCTGGAAACACCATATATTTT. It yields the protein CASIPGQGAGNTIYF.

Here the CDR3 DNA reads TGTGCCAGCAGCCGGGTACGAGTGAACACTGAAGCTTTCTTT. Translated: CASSRVRVNTEAFF. The chain uses TRBV7-6 and TRBJ1-1; D uncertain. This CDR3 has 14 amino acids. CDR1 SGHVS and CDR2 FNYEAQ come from the germline V gene. The V and J ends lost 5 bases and 0 bases respectively, with 10 bases between them.

Notes on this clone: The germline gene is not matched at one end of the junction; a read error may be the cause. This chain connects TRBV2 to TRBJ2-4; 7 nucleotides agree with TRBD2. The germline gives CDR1 SNHLY, CDR2 FYNNEI. CDR3 length: 15 amino acids. The CDR3 loop is CASSRRLAGKDIQYF. The CDR3 coding sequence is TGTGCCAGCAGCCGAAGGTTAGCGGGCAAAGACATTCAGTACTTC.

The V gene is TRBV19, the J gene TRBJ1-2; D is unclear. Trimming cost V 5 bases and J 1 base, with 8 bases left between them. The V gene's germline CDR1 is LNHDA and CDR2 SQIVND (reference sequence). CDR3 length: 13 residues. In DNA form, the CDR3 reads TGTGCCAGTAGTTCCGGGAATAACTATGGCTACACCTTC. Translation gives CASSSGNNYGYTF.

The chain is built from TRBV7-2 and TRBJ2-1; 7 nucleotides align to TRBD2. V gave up 2 bases and J gave up 7 bases; unmatched junction bases: 8. Germline V gene data show CDR1 as SGHTA and CDR2 as FQGNSA. CDR3 length: 15 residues. The CDR3: CASSLSRGSFNEQFF. The CDR3 coding sequence is TGTGCCAGCAGCTTATCCCGCGGGAGTTTTAATGAGCAGTTCTTC.

The chain links TRBV19 to TRBJ2-5; D is perhaps TRBD1 (6 bases). The CDR3 length is 14 residues. From germline, CDR1 is LNHDA and CDR2 SQIVND (reference sequence). Trimming pared 0 bases from V and 3 bases from J, leaving 8 bases between. CDR3 nucleotide sequence: TGTGCCAGTAGTATAGAACACAGGGAAGAGACCCAGTACTTC. The encoded protein is CASSIEHREETQYF.

The chain has TRBV5-1 and TRBJ2-4; 7 nucleotides agree with TRBD1. In germline, CDR1 is SGHRS, CDR2 YFSETQ. This CDR3 region has 14 residues. V dropped 4 bases and J dropped 4; count of bases not matched to a gene: 5. The CDR3 reads CASSPGQWKNIQYF. The DNA for the CDR3 is TGCGCCAGCAGCCCGGGACAGTGGAAAAACATTCAGTACTTC.